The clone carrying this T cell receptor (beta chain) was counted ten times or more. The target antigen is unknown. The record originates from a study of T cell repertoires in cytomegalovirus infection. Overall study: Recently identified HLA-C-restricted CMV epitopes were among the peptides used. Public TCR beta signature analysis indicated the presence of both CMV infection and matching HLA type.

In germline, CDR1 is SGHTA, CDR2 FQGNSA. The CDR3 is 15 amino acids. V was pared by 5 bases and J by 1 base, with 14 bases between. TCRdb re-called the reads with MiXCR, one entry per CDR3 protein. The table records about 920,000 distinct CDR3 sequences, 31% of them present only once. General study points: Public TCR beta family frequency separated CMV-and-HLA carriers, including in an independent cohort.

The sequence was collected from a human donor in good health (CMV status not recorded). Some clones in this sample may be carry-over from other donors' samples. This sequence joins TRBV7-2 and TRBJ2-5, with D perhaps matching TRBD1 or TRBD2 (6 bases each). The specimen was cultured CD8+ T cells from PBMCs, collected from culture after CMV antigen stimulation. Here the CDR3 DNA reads TGTGCCAGCAGCCAGGACGGGGGCACCCAAGAGACCCAGTACTTC. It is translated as CASSQDGGTQETQYF. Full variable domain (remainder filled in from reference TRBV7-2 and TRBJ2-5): GAGVSQSPSNKVTEKGKDVELRCDPISGHTALYWYRQSLGQGLEFLIYFQGNSAPDKSGLPSDRFSAERTGGSVSTLTIQRTQQEDSAVYLCASSQDGGTQETQYFGPGTRLLVL.